Below, 19 T cell receptor beta chains from the same sample are listed, as sequenced in a study of cytomegalovirus exposure and HLA in healthy donors. 60 Vbeta and 13 Jbeta primers were used in PCR. Libraries were prepared by immunoSEQ multiplex PCR; TCRdb keeps only in-frame clonotypes and omits some of them. The repertoire table contains 150,000 to 200,000 clones. Material for sequencing was PBMCs. The receptors come from a man younger than 45 in good health and CMV-seronegative.

This rearrangement joins TRBV5-1 to TRBJ1-2, with 8 bases aligning to TRBD1. V lost 2 bases to trimming and J lost 6 bases; unmatched junction nucleotides: 6. CDR1 and CDR2 (germline): SGHRS, YFSETQ. There are 14 residues in the CDR3. CDR3 bases: TGCGCCAGCAGCTTAGGACAGGGTGGGAATGGCTACACCTTC. Its protein product is CASSLGQGGNGYTF.

The CDR3 DNA sequence: TGTGCCAGCACCCCAGGGCGGGAGAACACCGGGGAGCTGTTTTTT. Its translation is CASTPGRENTGELFF. The chain combines TRBV7-3 with TRBJ2-2; possible D gene TRBD2, 6 bases. The CDR3 sequence is 15 residues long. CDR1 is SGHTA, CDR2 FQGTGA, per germline. Trimming stripped 7 bases from V and 1 base from J, with 13 bases between.

This chain connects TRBV18 to TRBJ1-2; D is uncertain. The germline gives CDR1 KGHSH, CDR2 LQKENI. Between the trimmed V and J ends, which lost 3 bases and 2 bases, there was a span of 19 bases. The CDR3 sequence is 17 residues long. CDR3 coding DNA: TGTGCCAGCTCACCCTTCGTGGGCAGGCCTTCAAACTATGGCTACACCTTC. This sequence encodes CASSPFVGRPSNYGYTF.

J is TRBJ2-1 and V is TRBV11-1; D remains ambiguous. The length of the CDR3 is 12 residues. The V gene's germline CDR1 is SGHAT and CDR2 FQDESV (reference sequence). Trimming shortened V by 5 bases and J by 12 bases, and 14 bases separated the two germline ends. The CDR3 loop is CASSLRQAGQFF. For the CDR3, the DNA is TGTGCCAGCAGCCTACGCCAGGCTGGGCAGTTCTTC.

The chain joins TRBV5-1 to TRBJ2-3; 9 bases agree with TRBD1. The V gene end was trimmed by 0 bases and the J gene end by 5 bases; junction bases not matched to a gene: 4. CDR3 length: 15 amino acids. In germline, CDR1 is SGHRS, CDR2 YFSETQ. This chain's CDR3 is CASSLGQGVIDTQYF. DNA of the CDR3: TGCGCCAGCAGCTTGGGACAGGGGGTCATAGATACGCAGTATTTT.

The CDR3 DNA sequence: TGTGCCAGCAGCCAGACTCGTATGGGCTACGAGCAGTACTTC. Translating it yields CASSQTRMGYEQYF. The chain carries TRBV6-1 and TRBJ2-7; no definite D call. The CDR3 is made up of 14 amino acids. From germline, CDR1 is MNHNS and CDR2 SASEGT. V lost 6 bases and J 3 bases, leaving 15 bases between the germline ends.

The chain is built from TRBV2 and TRBJ2-7; D gene ambiguous. Germline lookup yields CDR1 SNHLY and CDR2 FYNNEI. There are 12 residues in the CDR3. V was cut by 7 bases and J by 4 bases, with 11 bases left in between. In nucleotides, the CDR3 is TGTGCCAGCACCCGAGGCGGATACGAGCAGTACTTC. Translating it yields CASTRGGYEQYF. Variable domain in full (rest from reference TRBV2 and TRBJ2-7): EPEVTQTPSHQVTQMGQEVILRCVPISNHLYFYWYRQILGQKVEFLVSFYNNEISEKSEIFDDQFSVERPDGSNFTLKIRSTKLEDSAMYFCASTRGGYEQYFGPGTRLTVT.

J is TRBJ2-5 and V is TRBV5-1; tentative D call: TRBD1 (6 bases). The germline CDR1 and CDR2 sequences are SGHRS and YFSETQ. V lost 4 bases and J lost 1, with 8 bases in between. The CDR3 runs 13 residues. CDR3 nucleotide sequence: TGCGCCAGCAGCCGGACAGTCCAAGAGACCCAGTACTTC. This translates into CASSRTVQETQYF.

The chain is built from TRBV7-9 and TRBJ2-3, with D possibly matching TRBD2 (6 bases). The CDR3 length is 11 residues. CDR1 and CDR2 from the germline V gene are SEHNR and FQNEAQ (reference sequence). V was shortened by 6 bases and J by 6 bases, with 7 bases between the two germline ends. The CDR3 coding sequence is TGTGCCAGCAGTCGGGAGGATACGCAGTATTTT. Protein: CASSREDTQYF. Drawing the rest from reference TRBV7-9 and TRBJ2-3, the complete variable domain is DTGVSQNPRHKITKRGQNVTFRCDPISEHNRLYWYRQTLGQGPEFLTYFQNEAQLEKSRLLSDRFSAERPKGSFSTLEIQRTEQGDSAMYLCASSREDTQYFGPGTRLTVL.

The chain is built from TRBV6-5 and TRBJ2-4; 8 bases fit TRBD1. Germline V gene lookup returns CDR1 MNHEY and CDR2 SVGAGI. The CDR3 length is 13 residues. Trimming removed 7 bases from V and 6 bases from J; junction bases left unmatched: 5. The CDR3 protein is CASTQGARNIQYF. DNA of the CDR3: TGTGCCAGCACGCAGGGGGCGAGAAACATTCAGTACTTC.

This sequence joins TRBV19 and TRBJ2-7; D is uncertain. V gave up 5 bases and J gave up 7 bases, with 12 bases separating them. The CDR3 consists of 12 residues. CDR1 and CDR2 from the germline V gene are LNHDA and SQIVND (reference sequence). The CDR3 sequence is CASSSWQEEQYF. CDR3 DNA sequence: TGTGCCAGTAGTTCGTGGCAGGAAGAGCAGTACTTC.

The chain links TRBV18 to TRBJ2-3, with a weak D call TRBD2 (6 bases). Deletions cut 3 bases from V and 3 bases from J, with 13 bases between. This CDR3 is built from 15 residues. CDR1 and CDR2 from the germline V gene are KGHSH and LQKENI. This CDR3 reads CASSPPRDGTDTQYF. Written as DNA, the CDR3 is TGTGCCAGCTCACCTCCGCGGGACGGGACAGATACGCAGTATTTT.

The chain employs TRBV11-3 and TRBJ2-7; possibly TRBD2 for D (6 bases). Per the germline V gene, CDR1 is SGHNT and CDR2 is YENEEA. The CDR3 is made up of 14 amino acids. Between the trimmed V and J ends, which lost 1 base and 3 bases, there was a span of 10 bases. CDR3 loop: CASSLGEVGYEQYF. CDR3 in DNA: TGTGCCAGCAGCTTAGGGGAGGTAGGCTACGAGCAGTACTTC.

V and J are TRBV2 and TRBJ2-2; possibly TRBD2 for D (6 bases). V was shortened by 6 bases and J by 0 bases, with 11 bases between the two germline ends. The germline CDR1 and CDR2 sequences are SNHLY and FYNNEI. CDR3 length: 15 amino acids. The CDR3 here is CASRRGRANTGELFF. The CDR3 coding sequence is TGTGCCAGCAGACGGGGGAGAGCGAACACCGGGGAGCTGTTTTTT.

This chain links TRBV9 with TRBJ2-2; TRBD2 matches 7 bases. There are 14 residues in the CDR3. From germline, CDR1 is SGDLS and CDR2 YYNGEE. After removal of 3 bases from V and 4 bases from J, the junction contained 3 bases not matched to a gene. The CDR3 reads CASSATSATGELFF. CDR3 nucleotide sequence: TGTGCCAGCAGCGCTACTAGCGCCACCGGGGAGCTGTTTTTT.

The chain is built from TRBV6-5 and TRBJ2-1, with 9 nucleotides matching TRBD2. With V trimmed by 5 bases and J by 7 bases, 9 bases remained unmatched. The CDR3 runs to 15 residues. Germline V gene lookup returns CDR1 MNHEY and CDR2 SVGAGI. The CDR3 nucleotides are TGTGCCAGCAGTGCGCGGGAGGGCCATTGGAATGAGCAGTTCTTC. Protein product: CASSAREGHWNEQFF.

V usage is TRBV15 and J usage is TRBJ1-5, with TRBD1 matching over 8 bases. Germline CDR1 LNHNV, CDR2 YYDKDF (reference sequence). The ends lost 3 bases at V and 7 bases at J; junction bases unmatched: 8. CDR3 length: 15 amino acids. The CDR3 DNA follows: TGTGCCACCAGCAGGGCCGACAGGGGTGGCCAGCCCCAGCATTTT. Amino acid sequence: CATSRADRGGQPQHF. Full variable domain (remainder filled in from reference TRBV15 and TRBJ1-5): DAMVIQNPRYQVTQFGKPVTLSCSQTLNHNVMYWYQQKSSQAPKLLFHYYDKDFNNEADTPDNFQSRRPNTSFCFLDIRSPGLGDTAMYLCATSRADRGGQPQHFGDGTRLSIL.

The rearrangement uses TRBV19 and TRBJ1-5, with 7 bases identical to TRBD1. V lost 3 bases and J lost 4; bases outside the gene matches: 9. The CDR3 runs to 16 residues. Per the germline V gene, CDR1 is LNHDA and CDR2 is SQIVND (reference sequence). The CDR3 region has the DNA TGTGCCAGTAGTATCGCGGACAGGCTCCGGAATCAGCCCCAGCATTTT. Its protein is CASSIADRLRNQPQHF. The whole variable domain, filled in from reference TRBV19 and TRBJ1-5, reads DGGITQSPKYLFRKEGQNVTLSCEQNLNHDAMYWYRQDPGQGLRLIYYSQIVNDFQKGDIAEGYSVSREKKESFPLTVTSAQKNPTAFYLCASSIADRLRNQPQHFGDGTRLSIL.

This chain joins TRBV19 and TRBJ1-2; 8 nucleotides line up with TRBD1. Trimming cost V 6 bases and J 6 bases; bases outside gene matches: 3. CDR1 and CDR2 from the germline V gene are LNHDA and SQIVND (reference sequence). CDR3 length: 12 residues. The CDR3 nucleotides read TGTGCCAGTAGGCAGGGGGCCGATGGCTACACCTTC. Translated, it gives CASRQGADGYTF.